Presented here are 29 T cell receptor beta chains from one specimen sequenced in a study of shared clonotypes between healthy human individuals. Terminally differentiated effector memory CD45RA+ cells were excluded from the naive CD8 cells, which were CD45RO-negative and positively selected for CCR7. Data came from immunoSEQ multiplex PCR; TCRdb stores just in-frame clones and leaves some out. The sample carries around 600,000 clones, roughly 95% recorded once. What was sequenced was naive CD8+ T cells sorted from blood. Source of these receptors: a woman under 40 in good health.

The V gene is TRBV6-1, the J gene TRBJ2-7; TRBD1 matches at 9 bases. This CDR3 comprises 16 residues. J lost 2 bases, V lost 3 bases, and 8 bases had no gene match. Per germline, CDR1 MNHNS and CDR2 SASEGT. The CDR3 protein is CASSDSGTGIPYEQYF. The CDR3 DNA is TGTGCCAGCAGTGATTCCGGGACAGGGATACCCTACGAGCAGTACTTC.

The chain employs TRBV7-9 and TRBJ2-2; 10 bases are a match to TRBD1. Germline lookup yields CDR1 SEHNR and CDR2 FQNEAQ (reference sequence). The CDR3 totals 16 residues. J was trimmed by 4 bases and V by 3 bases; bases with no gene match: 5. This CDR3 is CASSFDRGLATGELFF. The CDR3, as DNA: TGTGCCAGCAGCTTCGACAGGGGGCTGGCCACCGGGGAGCTGTTTTTT.

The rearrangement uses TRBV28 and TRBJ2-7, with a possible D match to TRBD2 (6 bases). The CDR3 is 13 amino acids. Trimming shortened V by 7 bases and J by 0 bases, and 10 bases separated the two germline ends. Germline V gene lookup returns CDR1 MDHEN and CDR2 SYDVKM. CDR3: CASTTGLSYEQYF. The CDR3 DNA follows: TGTGCCAGCACGACGGGACTCTCCTACGAGCAGTACTTC.

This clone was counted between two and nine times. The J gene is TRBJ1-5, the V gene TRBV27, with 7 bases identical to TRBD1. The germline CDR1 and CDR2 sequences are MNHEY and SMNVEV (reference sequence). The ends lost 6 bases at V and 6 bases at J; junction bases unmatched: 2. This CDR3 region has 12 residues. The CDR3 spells CASRTGLQPQHF. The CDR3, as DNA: TGTGCCAGCAGGACAGGGCTTCAGCCCCAGCATTTT.

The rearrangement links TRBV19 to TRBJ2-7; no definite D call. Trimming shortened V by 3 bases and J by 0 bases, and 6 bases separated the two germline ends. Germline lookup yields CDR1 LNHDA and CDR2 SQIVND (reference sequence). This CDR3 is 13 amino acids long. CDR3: CASSMAPSYEQYF. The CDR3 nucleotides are TGTGCCAGTAGTATGGCCCCCTCCTACGAGCAGTACTTC.

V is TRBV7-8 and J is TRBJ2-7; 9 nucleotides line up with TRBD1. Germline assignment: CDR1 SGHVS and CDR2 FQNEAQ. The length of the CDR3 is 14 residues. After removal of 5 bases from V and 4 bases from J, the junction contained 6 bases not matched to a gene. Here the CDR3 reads CASSSRDRVYEQYF. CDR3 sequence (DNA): TGTGCCAGCAGCAGCCGGGACAGGGTTTACGAGCAGTACTTC.

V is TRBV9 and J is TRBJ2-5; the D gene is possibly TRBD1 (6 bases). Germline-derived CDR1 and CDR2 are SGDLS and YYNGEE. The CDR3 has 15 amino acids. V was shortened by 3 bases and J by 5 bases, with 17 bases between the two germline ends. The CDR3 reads CASSGQAAGKETQYF. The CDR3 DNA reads TGTGCCAGCAGCGGACAGGCCGCCGGTAAGGAGACCCAGTACTTC.

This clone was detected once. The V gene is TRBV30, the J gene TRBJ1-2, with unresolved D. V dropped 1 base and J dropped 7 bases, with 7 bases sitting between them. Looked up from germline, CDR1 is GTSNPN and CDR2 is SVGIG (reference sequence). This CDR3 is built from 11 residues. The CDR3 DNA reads TGTGCCTGGAGTGACATGGGTGGCTACACCTTC. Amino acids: CAWSDMGGYTF.

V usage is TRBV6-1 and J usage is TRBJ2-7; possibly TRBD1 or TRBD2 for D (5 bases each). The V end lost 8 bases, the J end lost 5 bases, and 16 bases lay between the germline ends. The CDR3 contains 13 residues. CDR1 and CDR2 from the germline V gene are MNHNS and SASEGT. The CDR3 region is CASGPRGGNEQYF. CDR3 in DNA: TGTGCCAGCGGCCCGAGGGGTGGCAACGAGCAGTACTTC.

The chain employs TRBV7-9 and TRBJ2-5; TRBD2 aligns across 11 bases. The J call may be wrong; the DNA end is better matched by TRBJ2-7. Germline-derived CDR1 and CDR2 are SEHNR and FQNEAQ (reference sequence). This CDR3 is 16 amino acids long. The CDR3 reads CASSSRLAGYPYEQYF. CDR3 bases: TGTGCCAGCAGCTCACGACTAGCGGGATACCCTTACGAGCAGTACTTC.

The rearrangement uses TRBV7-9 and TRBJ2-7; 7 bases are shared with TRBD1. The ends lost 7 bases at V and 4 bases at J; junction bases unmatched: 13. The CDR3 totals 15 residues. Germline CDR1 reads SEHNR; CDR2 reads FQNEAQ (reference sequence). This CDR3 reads CASIGPTGTVYEQYF. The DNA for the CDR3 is TGTGCCAGCATTGGCCCAACCGGGACAGTATACGAGCAGTACTTC.

The CDR3 bases are TGTGCCAGCAGTGAAACGGACAGGGTCTATGGCTACACCTTC. Its protein is CASSETDRVYGYTF. This chain uses TRBV2 with TRBJ1-2, with 8 bases that match TRBD1. Per the germline V gene, CDR1 is SNHLY and CDR2 is FYNNEI. The V segment lost 2 bases and the J segment 4 bases; nucleotides outside the gene matches: 3. This CDR3 has 14 residues.

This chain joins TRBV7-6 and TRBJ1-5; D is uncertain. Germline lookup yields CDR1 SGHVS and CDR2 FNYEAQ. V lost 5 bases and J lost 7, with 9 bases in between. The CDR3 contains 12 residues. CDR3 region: CASSPDTQPQHF. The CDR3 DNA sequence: TGTGCCAGCAGCCCAGACACCCAGCCCCAGCATTTT.

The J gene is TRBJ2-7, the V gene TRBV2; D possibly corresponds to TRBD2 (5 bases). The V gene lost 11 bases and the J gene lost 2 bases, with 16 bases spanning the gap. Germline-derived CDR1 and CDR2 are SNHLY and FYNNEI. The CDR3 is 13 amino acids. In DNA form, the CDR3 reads TGTGCCTCGAGGCGGGCCTCCGCCTACGAGCAGTACTTC. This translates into CASRRASAYEQYF.

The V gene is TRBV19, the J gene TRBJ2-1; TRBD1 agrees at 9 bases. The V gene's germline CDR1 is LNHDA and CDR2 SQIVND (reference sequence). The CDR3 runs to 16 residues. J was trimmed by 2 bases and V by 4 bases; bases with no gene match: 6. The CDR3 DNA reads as TGTGCCAGTAGTAGCGCGGGACAGGGCACCTACAATGAGCAGTTCTTC. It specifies CASSSAGQGTYNEQFF.

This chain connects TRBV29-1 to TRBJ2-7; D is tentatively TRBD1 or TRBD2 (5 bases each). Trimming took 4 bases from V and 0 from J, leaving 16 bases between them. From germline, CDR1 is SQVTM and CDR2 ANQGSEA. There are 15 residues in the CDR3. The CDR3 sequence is CSVVGVNLVSYEQYF. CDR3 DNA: TGCAGCGTTGTGGGGGTTAATTTAGTCTCCTACGAGCAGTACTTC.

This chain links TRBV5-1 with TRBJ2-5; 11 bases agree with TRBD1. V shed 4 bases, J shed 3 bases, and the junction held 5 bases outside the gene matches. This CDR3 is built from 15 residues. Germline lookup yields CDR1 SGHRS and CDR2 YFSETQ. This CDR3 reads CASSPDRGREETQYF. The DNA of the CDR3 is TGCGCCAGCAGCCCGGACAGGGGGCGGGAAGAGACCCAGTACTTC. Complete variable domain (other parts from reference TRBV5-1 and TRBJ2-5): KAGVTQTPRYLIKTRGQQVTLSCSPISGHRSVSWYQQTPGQGLQFLFEYFSETQRNKGNFPGRFSGRQFSNSRSEMNVSTLELGDSALYLCASSPDRGREETQYFGPGTRLLVL.

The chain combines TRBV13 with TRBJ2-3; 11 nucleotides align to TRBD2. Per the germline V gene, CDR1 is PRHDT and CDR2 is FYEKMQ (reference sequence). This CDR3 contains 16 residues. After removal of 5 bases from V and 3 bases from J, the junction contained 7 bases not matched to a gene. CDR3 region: CASSARGTSGTDTQYF. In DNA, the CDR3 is TGTGCCAGCAGCGCCCGTGGGACTAGCGGTACAGATACGCAGTATTTT. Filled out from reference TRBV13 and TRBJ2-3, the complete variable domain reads AAGVIQSPRHLIKEKRETATLKCYPIPRHDTVYWYQQGPGQDPQFLISFYEKMQSDKGSIPDRFSAQQFSDYHSELNMSSLELGDSALYFCASSARGTSGTDTQYFGPGTRLTVL.

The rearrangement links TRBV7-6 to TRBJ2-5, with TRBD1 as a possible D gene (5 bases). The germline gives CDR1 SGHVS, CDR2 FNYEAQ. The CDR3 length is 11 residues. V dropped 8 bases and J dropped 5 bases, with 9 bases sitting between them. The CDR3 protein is CASFAGETQYF. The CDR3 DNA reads TGTGCCAGCTTTGCAGGGGAGACCCAGTACTTC.

CDR3 amino acids: CASSKGSEFLYEQYF. The DNA for the CDR3 is TGTGCCAGCAGCAAGGGGAGTGAGTTTCTCTACGAGCAGTACTTC. The rearrangement uses TRBV11-3 and TRBJ2-7, with D tentatively TRBD1 or TRBD2 (5 bases each). V was trimmed by 5 bases and J by 3 bases, leaving 17 bases between them. The germline V gene has CDR1 SGHNT and CDR2 YENEEA. The CDR3 has 15 residues.

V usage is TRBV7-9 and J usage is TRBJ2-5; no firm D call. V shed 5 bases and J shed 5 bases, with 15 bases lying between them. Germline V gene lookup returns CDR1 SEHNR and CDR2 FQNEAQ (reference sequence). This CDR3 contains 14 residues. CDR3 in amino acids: CASSPVRSAETQYF. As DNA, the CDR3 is TGTGCCAGCAGCCCGGTCCGAAGTGCGGAGACCCAGTACTTC.

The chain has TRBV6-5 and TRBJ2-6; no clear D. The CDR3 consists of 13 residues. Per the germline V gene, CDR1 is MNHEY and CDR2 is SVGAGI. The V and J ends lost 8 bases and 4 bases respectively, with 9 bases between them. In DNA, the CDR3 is TGTGCCAGCTCTTTTGGGGGGGCCAACGTCCTGACTTTC. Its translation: CASSFGGANVLTF.

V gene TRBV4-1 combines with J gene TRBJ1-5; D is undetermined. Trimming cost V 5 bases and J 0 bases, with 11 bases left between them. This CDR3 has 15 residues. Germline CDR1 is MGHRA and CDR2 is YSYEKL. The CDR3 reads CASSSQVYSNQPQHF. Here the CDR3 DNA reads TGCGCCAGCAGCTCTCAGGTATATAGCAATCAGCCCCAGCATTTT.

The CDR3 nucleotides read TGTGCCAGCAGCTTAGGGAAAATGGGCGATTCACCCCTCCACTTT. Encoded protein: CASSLGKMGDSPLHF. The chain has TRBV13 and TRBJ1-6; D remains ambiguous. The CDR3 consists of 15 residues. Trimming left V 0 bases short and J 8 bases short, with 11 bases between. Germline CDR1 is PRHDT and CDR2 is FYEKMQ (reference sequence).

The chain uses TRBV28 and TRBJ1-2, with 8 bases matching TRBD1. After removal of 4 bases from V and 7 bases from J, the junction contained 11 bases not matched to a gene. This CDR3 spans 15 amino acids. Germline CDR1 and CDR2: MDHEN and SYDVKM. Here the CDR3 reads CASSSKQGVYVGYTF. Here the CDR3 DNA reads TGTGCCAGCAGTTCGAAACAGGGGGTTTATGTTGGCTACACCTTC.

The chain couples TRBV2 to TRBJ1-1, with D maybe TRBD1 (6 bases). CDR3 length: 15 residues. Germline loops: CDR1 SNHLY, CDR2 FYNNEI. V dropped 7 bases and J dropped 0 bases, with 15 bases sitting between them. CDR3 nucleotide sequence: TGTGCCAGCAACTTCGCACAGGGATTGAACACTGAAGCTTTCTTT. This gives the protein CASNFAQGLNTEAFF.

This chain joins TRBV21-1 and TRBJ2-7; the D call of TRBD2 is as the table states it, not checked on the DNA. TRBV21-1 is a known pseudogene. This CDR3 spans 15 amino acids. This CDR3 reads CASTVDYRSSYEQYF. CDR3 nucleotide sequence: TGTGCCAGCACAGTCGACTACCGGAGCTCCTACGAGCAGTACTTC.

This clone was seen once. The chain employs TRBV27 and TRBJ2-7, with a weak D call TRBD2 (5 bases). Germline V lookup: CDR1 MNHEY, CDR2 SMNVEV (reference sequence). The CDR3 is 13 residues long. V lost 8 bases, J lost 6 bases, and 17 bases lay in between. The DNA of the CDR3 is TGTGCCAGCGGCCGGACTCGCCCATCCGAGCAGTACTTC. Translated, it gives CASGRTRPSEQYF.

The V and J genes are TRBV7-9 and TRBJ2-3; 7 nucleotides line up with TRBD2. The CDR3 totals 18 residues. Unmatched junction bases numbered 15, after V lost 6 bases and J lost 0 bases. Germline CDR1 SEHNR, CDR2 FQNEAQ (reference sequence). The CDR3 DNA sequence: TGTGCCAGCAGAACCAGGGCTTCCAGAGCGGGAAGCACAGATACGCAGTATTTT. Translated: CASRTRASRAGSTDTQYF.